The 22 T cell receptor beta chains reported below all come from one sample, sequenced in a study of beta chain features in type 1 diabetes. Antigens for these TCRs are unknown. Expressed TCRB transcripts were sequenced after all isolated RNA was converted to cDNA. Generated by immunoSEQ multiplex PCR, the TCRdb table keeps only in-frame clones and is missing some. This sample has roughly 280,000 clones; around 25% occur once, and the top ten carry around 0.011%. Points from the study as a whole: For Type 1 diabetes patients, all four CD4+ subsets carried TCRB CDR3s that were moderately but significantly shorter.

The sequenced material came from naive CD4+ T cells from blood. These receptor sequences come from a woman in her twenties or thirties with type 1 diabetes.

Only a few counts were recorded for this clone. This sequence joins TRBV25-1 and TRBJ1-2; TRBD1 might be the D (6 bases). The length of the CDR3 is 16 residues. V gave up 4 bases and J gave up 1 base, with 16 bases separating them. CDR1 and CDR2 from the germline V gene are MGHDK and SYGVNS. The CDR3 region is CASSAMGTGINYGYTF. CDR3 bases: TGTGCCAGCAGTGCTATGGGTACAGGGATTAACTATGGCTACACCTTC.

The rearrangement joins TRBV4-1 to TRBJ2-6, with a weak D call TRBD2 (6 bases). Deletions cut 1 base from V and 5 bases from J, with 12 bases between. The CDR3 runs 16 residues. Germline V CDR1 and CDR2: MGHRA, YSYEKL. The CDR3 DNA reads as TGCGCCAGCAGCCAAGTGGGGCGGGAAAGGGCCAACGTCCTGACTTTC. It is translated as CASSQVGRERANVLTF.

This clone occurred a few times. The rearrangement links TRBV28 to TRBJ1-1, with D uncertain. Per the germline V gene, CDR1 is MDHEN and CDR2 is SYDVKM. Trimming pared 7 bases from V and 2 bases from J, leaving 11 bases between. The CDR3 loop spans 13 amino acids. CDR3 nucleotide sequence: TGTGCCAGCACCAAGACTGACAACACTGAAGCTTTCTTT. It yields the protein CASTKTDNTEAFF. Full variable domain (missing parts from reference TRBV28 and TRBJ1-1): DVKVTQSSRYLVKRTGEKVFLECVQDMDHENMFWYRQDPGLGLRLIYFSYDVKMKEKGDIPEGYSVSREKKERFSLILESASTNQTSMYLCASTKTDNTEAFFGQGTRLTVV.

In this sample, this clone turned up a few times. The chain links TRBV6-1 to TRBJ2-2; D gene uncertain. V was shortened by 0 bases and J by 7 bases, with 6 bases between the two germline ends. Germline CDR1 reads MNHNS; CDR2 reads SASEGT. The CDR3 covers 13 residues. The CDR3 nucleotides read TGTGCCAGCAGTGAAGCGAGGAGCGGGGAGCTGTTTTTT. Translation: CASSEARSGELFF.

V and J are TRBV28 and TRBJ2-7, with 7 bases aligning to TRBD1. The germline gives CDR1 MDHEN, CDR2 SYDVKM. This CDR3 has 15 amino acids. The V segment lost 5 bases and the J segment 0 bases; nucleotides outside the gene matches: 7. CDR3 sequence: CASSTRQGSSYEQYF. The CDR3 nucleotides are TGTGCCAGCAGTACTCGACAGGGTAGCTCCTACGAGCAGTACTTC.

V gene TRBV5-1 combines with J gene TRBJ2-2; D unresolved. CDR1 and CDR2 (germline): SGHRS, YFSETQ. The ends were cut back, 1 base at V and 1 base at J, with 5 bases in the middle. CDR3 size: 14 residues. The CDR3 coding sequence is TGCGCCAGCAGCTTGCGAGGGAACACCGGGGAGCTGTTTTTT. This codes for CASSLRGNTGELFF.

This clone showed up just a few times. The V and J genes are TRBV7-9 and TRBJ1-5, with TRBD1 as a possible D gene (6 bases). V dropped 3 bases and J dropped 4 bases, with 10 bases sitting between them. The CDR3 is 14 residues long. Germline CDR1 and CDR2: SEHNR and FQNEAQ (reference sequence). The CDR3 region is CASSFWDTNQPQHF. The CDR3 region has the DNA TGTGCCAGCAGCTTTTGGGACACAAATCAGCCCCAGCATTTT.

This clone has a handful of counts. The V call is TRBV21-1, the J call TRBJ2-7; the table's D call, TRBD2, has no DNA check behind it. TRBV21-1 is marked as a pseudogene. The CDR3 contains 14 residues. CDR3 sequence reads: CASSTGLAEYEQYF. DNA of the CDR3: TGTGCCAGCAGCACCGGACTAGCGGAATACGAGCAGTACTTC.

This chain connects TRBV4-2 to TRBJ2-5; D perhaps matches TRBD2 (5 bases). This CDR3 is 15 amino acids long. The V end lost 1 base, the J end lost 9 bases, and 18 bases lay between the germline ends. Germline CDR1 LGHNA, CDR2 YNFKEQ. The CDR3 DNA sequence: TGTGCCAGCAGCCAAGGAGCTGACCGGACTGGGGCCCAGTACTTC. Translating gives CASSQGADRTGAQYF.

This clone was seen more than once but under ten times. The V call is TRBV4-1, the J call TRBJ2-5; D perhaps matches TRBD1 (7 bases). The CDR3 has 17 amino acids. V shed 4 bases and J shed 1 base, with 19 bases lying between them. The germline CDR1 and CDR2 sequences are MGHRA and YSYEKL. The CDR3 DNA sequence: TGCGCCAGCAGCCGTCTGAAGGGCAGGGGGGTCCAAGAGACCCAGTACTTC. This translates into CASSRLKGRGVQETQYF.

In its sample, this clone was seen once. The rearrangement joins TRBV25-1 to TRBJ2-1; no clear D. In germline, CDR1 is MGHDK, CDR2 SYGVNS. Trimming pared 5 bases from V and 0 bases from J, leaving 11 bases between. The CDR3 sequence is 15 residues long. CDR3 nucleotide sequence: TGTGCCAGCAGTTTCACTTTTCCCTCCTACAATGAGCAGTTCTTC. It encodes CASSFTFPSYNEQFF.

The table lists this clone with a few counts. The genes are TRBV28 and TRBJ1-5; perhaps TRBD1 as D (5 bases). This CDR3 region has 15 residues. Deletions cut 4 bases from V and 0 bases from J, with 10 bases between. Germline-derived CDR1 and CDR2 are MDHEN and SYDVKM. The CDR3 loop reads CASSWTTDSNQPQHF. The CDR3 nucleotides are TGTGCCAGCAGTTGGACGACAGATAGCAATCAGCCCCAGCATTTT.

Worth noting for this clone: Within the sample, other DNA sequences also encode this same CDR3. The CDR3 DNA reads as TGTGCCTGGAGTGGCCAGGGGAATCAGCCCCAGCATTTT. Translating it yields CAWSGQGNQPQHF. V gene TRBV30 combines with J gene TRBJ1-5, with a weak D call TRBD1 (6 bases). The CDR3 loop spans 13 amino acids. V was shortened by 1 base and J by 4 bases, with 8 bases between the two germline ends. Germline-derived CDR1 and CDR2 are GTSNPN and SVGIG (reference sequence).

In nucleotides, the CDR3 is TGTGCCAGCAGCGTCGCCGGGACAGCCGATCAGCCCCAGCATTTT. The encoded protein is CASSVAGTADQPQHF. This chain uses TRBV9 with TRBJ1-5, with 7 bases aligning to TRBD1. V shed 2 bases, J shed 5 bases, and the junction held 7 bases outside the gene matches. The CDR3 extends over 15 amino acids. Germline V gene sequence: CDR1 SGDLS, CDR2 YYNGEE. The full variable domain, in which reference TRBV9 and TRBJ1-5 provide the parts outside the CDR3, is DSGVTQTPKHLITATGQRVTLRCSPRSGDLSVYWYQQSLDQGLQFLIQYYNGEERAKGNILERFSAQQFPDLHSELNLSSLELGDSALYFCASSVAGTADQPQHFGDGTRLSIL.

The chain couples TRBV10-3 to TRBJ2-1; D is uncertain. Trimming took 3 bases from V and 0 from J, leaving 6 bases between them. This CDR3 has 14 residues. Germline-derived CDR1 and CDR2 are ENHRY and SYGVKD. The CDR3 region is CAISDVLSYNEQFF. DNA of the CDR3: TGTGCCATCAGTGATGTTCTCTCCTACAATGAGCAGTTCTTC.

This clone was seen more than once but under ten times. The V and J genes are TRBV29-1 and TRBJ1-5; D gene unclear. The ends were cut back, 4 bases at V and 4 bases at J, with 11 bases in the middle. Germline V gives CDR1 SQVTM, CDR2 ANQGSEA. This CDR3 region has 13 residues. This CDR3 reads CSVVFAVNQPQHF. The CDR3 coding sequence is TGCAGCGTTGTCTTTGCAGTAAATCAGCCCCAGCATTTT.

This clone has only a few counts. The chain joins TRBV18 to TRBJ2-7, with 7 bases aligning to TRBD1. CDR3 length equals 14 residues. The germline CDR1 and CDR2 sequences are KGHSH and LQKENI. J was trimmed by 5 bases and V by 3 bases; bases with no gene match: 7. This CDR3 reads CASSPPTGINEQYF. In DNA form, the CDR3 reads TGTGCCAGCTCACCTCCGACAGGGATAAACGAGCAGTACTTC.

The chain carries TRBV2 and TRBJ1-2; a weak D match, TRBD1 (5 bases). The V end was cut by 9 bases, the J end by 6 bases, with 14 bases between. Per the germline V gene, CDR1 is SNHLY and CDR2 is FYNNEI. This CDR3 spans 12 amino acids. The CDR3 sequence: CARGEVGHGYTF. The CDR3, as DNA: TGTGCCAGGGGGGAGGTCGGGCATGGCTACACCTTC.

CDR3 DNA sequence: TGCGCCAGCAGCTCTAGCGGGAGCACAGATACGCAGTATTTT. Protein: CASSSSGSTDTQYF. The V and J genes are TRBV5-1 and TRBJ2-3; 8 bases are shared with TRBD2. The CDR3 extends over 14 amino acids. Germline CDR1 is SGHRS and CDR2 is YFSETQ. After removal of 3 bases from V and 0 bases from J, the junction contained 0 bases not matched to a gene.

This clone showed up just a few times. The CDR3 bases are TGTGCCAGCAGCGAACTGTGGACCCAGTACTTC. It is translated as CASSELWTQYF. V usage is TRBV11-2 and J usage is TRBJ2-5; D is undetermined. Trimming left V 5 bases short and J 7 bases short, with 8 bases between. The CDR3 spans 11 residues. Germline V CDR1 and CDR2: SGHAT, FQNNGV.

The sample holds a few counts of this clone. DNA for the CDR3: TGTGCCTGGGGTTCAGACACGAACACTGAAGCTTTCTTT. This codes for CAWGSDTNTEAFF. This chain connects TRBV30 to TRBJ1-1, with D unresolved. There are 13 residues in the CDR3. Germline loops: CDR1 GTSNPN, CDR2 SVGIG (reference sequence). Between the trimmed V and J ends, which lost 5 bases and 1 base, there was a span of 11 bases.

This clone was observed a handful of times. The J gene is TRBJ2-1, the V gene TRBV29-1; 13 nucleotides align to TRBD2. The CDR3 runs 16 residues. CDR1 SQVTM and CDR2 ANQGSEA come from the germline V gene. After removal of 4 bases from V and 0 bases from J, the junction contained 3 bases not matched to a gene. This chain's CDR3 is CSVGTSGSDSYNEQFF. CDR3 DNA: TGCAGCGTTGGGACTAGCGGGAGCGACTCCTACAATGAGCAGTTCTTC.